This T cell receptor beta chain is from a study of blood T cell repertoires in COVID-19. About the research overall: COVID-19 samples from acute and convalescent phases originated in the United States, Italy and Spain. T cells, B-cell-depleted T cells, or PBMCs provided the cDNA or gDNA that served as material.

Per the original data handling: Scientists estimated how many nucleated cells there were by amplifying reference gene primers. The data were produced by immunoSEQ multiplex PCR, yet TCRdb's version contains in-frame clones alone and is incomplete. The DNA was the basis for D and trimming; V, J and clone size are from that table. The sample lists around 400,000 clones, 70% to 90% occurring once. V gave up 2 bases and J gave up 0 bases, with 9 bases separating them. This CDR3 has 16 residues. The germline V gene encodes CDR1 SGHNT and CDR2 YYREEE (reference sequence). Clinical history reported by participants formed the basis on which cohorts were assigned.

Sequencing input: PBMCs or T cells enriched from blood (not recorded which). The V call is TRBV5-4, the J call TRBJ2-6; D might be TRBD1 (6 bases). The clonotype originates from a woman aged 18-29 years who had been exposed to COVID-19. The CDR3 here is CASSLLGASGANVLTF. The DNA of the CDR3 is TGTGCCAGCAGCTTACTGGGGGCCTCTGGGGCCAACGTCCTGACTTTC.